One TCR beta chain is described in this entry. The CDR3 has 15 amino acids. The J segment lost 6 bases and the V segment lost 5 bases, leaving 9 bases of the junction unmatched. From germline, CDR1 is MNHEY and CDR2 SVGAGI. TCRdb's copy holds only in-frame clones and misses some; the assay was immunoSEQ multiplex PCR. The sample yields about 87,000 clones, 70% to 90% seen once. The data derive from a study of radiotherapy plus CTLA-4 blockade in lung cancer. About the research overall: Objective responses were seen in around 17% of patients, disease control in more than 30%.

The chain employs TRBV6-5 and TRBJ1-5; TRBD1 matches 8 bases. The source is a human donor with non-small cell lung cancer that progressed on radiotherapy plus ipilimumab. The starting material was peripheral blood, obtained from a patient treated with radiotherapy plus ipilimumab. In DNA, the CDR3 is TGTGCCAGCAGTAGAGGACAGGGCTATAGTCAGCCCCAGCATTTT. As protein: CASSRGQGYSQPQHF.